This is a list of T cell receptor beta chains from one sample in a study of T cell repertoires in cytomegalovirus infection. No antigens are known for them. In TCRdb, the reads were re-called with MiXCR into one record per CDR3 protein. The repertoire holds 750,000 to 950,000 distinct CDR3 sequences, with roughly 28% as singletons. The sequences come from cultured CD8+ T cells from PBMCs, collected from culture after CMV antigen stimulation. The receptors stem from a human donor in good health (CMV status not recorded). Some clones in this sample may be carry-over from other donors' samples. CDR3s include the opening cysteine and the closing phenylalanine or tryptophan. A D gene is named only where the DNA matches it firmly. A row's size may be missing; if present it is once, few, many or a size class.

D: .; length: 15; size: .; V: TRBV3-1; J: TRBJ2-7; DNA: TGTGCCAGCAGCCCACTGGAGGGCCACCTCTCCGAGCAGTACTTC; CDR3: CASSPLEGHLSEQYF
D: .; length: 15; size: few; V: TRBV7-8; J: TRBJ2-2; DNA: TGTGCCAGCAGCCCACGTGGACAGTCCTTCGGGGAGCTGTTTTTT; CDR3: CASSPRGQSFGELFF
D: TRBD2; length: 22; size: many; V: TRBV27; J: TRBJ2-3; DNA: TGTGCCAGCAGTTTCCAGCTAGTTGGTTCCGCGGGACTAGCGGGGATCACAGATACGCAGTATTTT; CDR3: CASSFQLVGSAGLAGITDTQYF
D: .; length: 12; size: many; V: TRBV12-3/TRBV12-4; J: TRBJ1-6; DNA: TGTGCCAGCAGTTTAACAGGGTTCACCCTCCACTTT; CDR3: CASSLTGFTLHF
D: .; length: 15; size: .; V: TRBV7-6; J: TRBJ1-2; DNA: TGTGCCAGCAGCGTAGGTCGGACAGACAACTATGGCTACACCTTC; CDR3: CASSVGRTDNYGYTF
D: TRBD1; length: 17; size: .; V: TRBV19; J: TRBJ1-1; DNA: TGTGCCAGTAGTATCCCGGGACAGGGGGTAGTGAACACTGAAGCTTTCTTT; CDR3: CASSIPGQGVVNTEAFF
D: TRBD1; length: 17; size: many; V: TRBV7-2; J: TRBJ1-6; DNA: TGTGCCAGCAGCTTATCCGTGGGACAGGCCGGCAATTCACCCCTCCACTTT; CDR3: CASSLSVGQAGNSPLHF
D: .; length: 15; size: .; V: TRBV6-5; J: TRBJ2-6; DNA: TGTGCCAGCAGTTACTCGGGAAATGGGGCCAACGTCCTGACTTTC; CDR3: CASSYSGNGANVLTF
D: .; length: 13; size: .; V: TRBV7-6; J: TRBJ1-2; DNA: TGTGCCAGCAGATCTGCTAGGGGGAACGGCTACACCTTC; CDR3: CASRSARGNGYTF
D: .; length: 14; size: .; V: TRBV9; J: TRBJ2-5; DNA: TGTGCCAGCACCCCAAAGGGAGGCCAAGAGACCCAGTACTTC; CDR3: CASTPKGGQETQYF
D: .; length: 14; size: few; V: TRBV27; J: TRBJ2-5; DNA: TGTGCCAGCAGACCGGGGGGCCCGGGGGAGACCCAGTACTTC; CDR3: CASRPGGPGETQYF
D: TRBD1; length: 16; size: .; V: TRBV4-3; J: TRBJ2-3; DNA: TGCGCCAGCAGCCAAGTCTTGGACAGGGTGGCAGATACGCAGTATTTT; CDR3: CASSQVLDRVADTQYF
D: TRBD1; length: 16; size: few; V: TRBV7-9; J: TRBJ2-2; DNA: TGTGCCAGCAGCTCCAGGGACAGGGCGAACACCGGGGAGCTGTTTTTT; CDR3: CASSSRDRANTGELFF
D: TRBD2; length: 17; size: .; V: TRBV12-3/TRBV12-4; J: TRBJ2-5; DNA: TGTGCCAGCAGTTTTGTAGCGGGGGACCGAGCCAGGGAGACCCAGTACTTC; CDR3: CASSFVAGDRARETQYF
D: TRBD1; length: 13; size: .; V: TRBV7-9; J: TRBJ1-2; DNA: TGTGCCAGCAGCCCGACAGGGGACGATGGCTACACCTTC; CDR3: CASSPTGDDGYTF
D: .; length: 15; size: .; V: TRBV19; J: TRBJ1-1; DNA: TGTGCCAGTAGTATAGATACTAGGGGTGGCACTGAAGCTTTCTTT; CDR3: CASSIDTRGGTEAFF
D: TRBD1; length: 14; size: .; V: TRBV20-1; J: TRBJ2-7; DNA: TGCAGTGCTAATAGCGGGACAGGGGGCTACGAGCAGTACTTC; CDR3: CSANSGTGGYEQYF
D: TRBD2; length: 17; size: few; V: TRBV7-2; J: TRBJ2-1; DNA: TGTGCCAGCAGCATTAGAGCGGCGGGGGGCCCCTACAATGAGCAGTTCTTC; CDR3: CASSIRAAGGPYNEQFF
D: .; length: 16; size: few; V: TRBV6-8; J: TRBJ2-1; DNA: TGTGCCAGCAGTTACTCGTTAGGGGGATCCTACAATGAGCAGTTCTTC; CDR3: CASSYSLGGSYNEQFF
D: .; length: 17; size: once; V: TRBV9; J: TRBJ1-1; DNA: TGTGCCAGCAGCGTAGGAGACGGGGGGGGGTTGGGCACTGAAGCTTTCTTT; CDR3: CASSVGDGGGLGTEAFF
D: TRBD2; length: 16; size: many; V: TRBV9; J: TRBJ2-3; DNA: TGTGCCAGCAGCGGAGGGACTAGCGGGGTTGGAGATACGCAGTATTTT; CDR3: CASSGGTSGVGDTQYF
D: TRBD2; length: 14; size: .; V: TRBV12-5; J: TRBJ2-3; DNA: TGTGCTAGTGGTTACGGGGGGAGCACAGATACGCAGTATTTT; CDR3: CASGYGGSTDTQYF
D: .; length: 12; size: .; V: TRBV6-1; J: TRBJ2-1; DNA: TGTGCCAGCAGCCCGGGGACTCTGGAGCAGTTCTTC; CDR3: CASSPGTLEQFF
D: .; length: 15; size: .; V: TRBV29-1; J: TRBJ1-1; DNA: TGCAGCGTTGAAAATCGACAGCAGGTGAACACTGAAGCTTTCTTT; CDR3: CSVENRQQVNTEAFF
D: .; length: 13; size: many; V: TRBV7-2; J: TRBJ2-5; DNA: TGTGCCAGCAGGGATGCTATCCAAGAGACCCAGTACTTC; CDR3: CASRDAIQETQYF
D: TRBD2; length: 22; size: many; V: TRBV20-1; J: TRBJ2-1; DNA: TGCAGTGCTAGATGGGCGCGGGCGCGGCGGGGGGTCCCCCAGAGCTCCTACAATGAGCAGTTCTTC; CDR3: CSARWARARRGVPQSSYNEQFF
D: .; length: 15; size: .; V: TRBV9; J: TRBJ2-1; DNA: TGTGCCAGCAGCGTAGAGGTCAGTTACTACAATGAGCAGTTCTTC; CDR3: CASSVEVSYYNEQFF
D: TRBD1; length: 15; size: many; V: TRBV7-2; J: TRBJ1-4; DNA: TGTGCCAGCAGCTTAGTACAACAGGGGAGCGAAAAACTGTTTTTT; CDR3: CASSLVQQGSEKLFF
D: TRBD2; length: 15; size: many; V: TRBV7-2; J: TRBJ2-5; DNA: TGTGCCAGCAGTTATAGCGGGGGGCCTCAAGAGACCCAGTACTTC; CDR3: CASSYSGGPQETQYF
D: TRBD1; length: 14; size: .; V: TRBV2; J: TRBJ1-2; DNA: TGTGCCAGCAGTGAGACAGGGGGTTGGAGCGGCTACACCTTC; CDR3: CASSETGGWSGYTF
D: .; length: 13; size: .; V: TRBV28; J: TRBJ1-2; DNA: TGTGCCAGCAGTCCCCCAAGGGGCGATGGCTACACCTTC; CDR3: CASSPPRGDGYTF
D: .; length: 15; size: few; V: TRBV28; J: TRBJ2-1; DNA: TGTGCCAGCAGTTTCCCCGTTGGGGTTTACAATGAGCAGTTCTTC; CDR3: CASSFPVGVYNEQFF
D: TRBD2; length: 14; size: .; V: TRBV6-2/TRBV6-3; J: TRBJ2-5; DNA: TGTGCCAGCAGTTGGACTAGCGGCGGGGGGACCCAGTACTTC; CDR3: CASSWTSGGGTQYF
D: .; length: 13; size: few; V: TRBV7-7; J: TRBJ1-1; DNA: TGTGCTAGCAGCTTACACAGGGAGACTGAAGCTTTCTTT; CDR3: CASSLHRETEAFF
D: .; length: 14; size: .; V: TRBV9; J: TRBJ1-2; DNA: TGTGCCAGCAGCCCCTCGGACAGCCTCTATGGCTACACCTTC; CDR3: CASSPSDSLYGYTF
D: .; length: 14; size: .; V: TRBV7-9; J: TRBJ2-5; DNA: TGTGCCAGCAGCTTATTGGGCAGGGCAGAGACCCAGTACTTC; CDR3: CASSLLGRAETQYF
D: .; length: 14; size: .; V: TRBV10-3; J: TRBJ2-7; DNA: TGTGCCATCAGTGAGCCGACAGAGAGCGGCGAGCAGTACTTC; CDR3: CAISEPTESGEQYF
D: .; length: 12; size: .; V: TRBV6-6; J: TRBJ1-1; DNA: TGTGCCAGCAGTACCCCGGCGGCTGAAGCTTTCTTT; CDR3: CASSTPAAEAFF
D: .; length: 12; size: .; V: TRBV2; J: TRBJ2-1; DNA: TGTGCCACCCTGGGGGCTTACAATGAGCAGTTCTTC; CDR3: CATLGAYNEQFF
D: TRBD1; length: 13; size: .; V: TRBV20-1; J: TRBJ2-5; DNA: TGCAGTGCCCCACAGTGGGACAGCCAGACCCAGTACTTC; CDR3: CSAPQWDSQTQYF